The present TCR beta chain was sequenced within a study of blood T cells in healthy people across ages. V trimming: 7 bases; J trimming: 4 bases; junction bases outside the gene matches: 9. The CDR3 has 15 amino acids. The germline V gene encodes CDR1 SQVTM and CDR2 ANQGSEA. The count of this clonotype is one. PCR was performed a second time for roughly 7 to 11 cycles using a sample-barcoded 5' primer and a J-beta primer mix. TCRdb itself ran the 5' RACE reads through MiXCR, one entry per CDR3 protein. The sample shows 750,000 to 950,000 distinct CDR3 sequences, about 28% of them seen only once. This same sample was also taken into another study, of T cells of mothers and their children.

This receptor was taken from a woman aged 40 to 50 in good health. Sequencing was done on a sample of blood. This chain joins TRBV29-1 and TRBJ2-1; 11 nucleotides align to TRBD2. CDR3 DNA: TGCAGCGCCTCCGTACTAGCGGGGGCATACAATGAGCAGTTCTTC. Encoded protein: CSASVLAGAYNEQFF.